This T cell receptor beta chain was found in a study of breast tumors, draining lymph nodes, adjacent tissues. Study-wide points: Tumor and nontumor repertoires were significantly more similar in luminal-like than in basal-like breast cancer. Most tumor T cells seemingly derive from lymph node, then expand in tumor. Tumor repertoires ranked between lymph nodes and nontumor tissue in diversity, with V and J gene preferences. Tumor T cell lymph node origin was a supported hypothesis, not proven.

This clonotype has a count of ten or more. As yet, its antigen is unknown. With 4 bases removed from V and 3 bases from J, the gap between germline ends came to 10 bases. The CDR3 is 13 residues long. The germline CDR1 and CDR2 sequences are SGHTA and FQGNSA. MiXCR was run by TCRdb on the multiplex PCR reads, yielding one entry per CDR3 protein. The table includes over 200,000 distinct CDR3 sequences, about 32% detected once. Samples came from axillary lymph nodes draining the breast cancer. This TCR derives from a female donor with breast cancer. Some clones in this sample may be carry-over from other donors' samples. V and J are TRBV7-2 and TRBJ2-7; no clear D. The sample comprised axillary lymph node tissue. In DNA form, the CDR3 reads TGTGCCAGCAGCTCTTACCTATACTACGAGCAGTACTTC. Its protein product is CASSSYLYYEQYF.